The TCR beta chain under discussion was sequenced for a study of blood T cells in healthy people across ages. The length of the CDR3 is 14 residues. The germline gives CDR1 LNHNV, CDR2 YYDKDF (reference sequence). Combining a sample-barcoded 5' primer with a J-beta primer mix, a second PCR ran for roughly 6 to 12 cycles. In TCRdb, the 5' RACE reads were re-called with MiXCR into one record per CDR3 protein. The repertoire holds over 1,500,000 distinct CDR3 sequences, with 49% as singletons. The sequencing sample was made of blood. The sequence came from a woman aged 40 to 49 in good health. The J gene is TRBJ2-7, the V gene TRBV15; D remains ambiguous. The end of the DNA fits TRBJ2-5 better, so the J call may be wrong. The CDR3, as DNA: TGTGCCACCAGCAGAGCATCGTGGGAAGAGACCCAGTACTTC. This sequence encodes CATSRASWEETQYF.